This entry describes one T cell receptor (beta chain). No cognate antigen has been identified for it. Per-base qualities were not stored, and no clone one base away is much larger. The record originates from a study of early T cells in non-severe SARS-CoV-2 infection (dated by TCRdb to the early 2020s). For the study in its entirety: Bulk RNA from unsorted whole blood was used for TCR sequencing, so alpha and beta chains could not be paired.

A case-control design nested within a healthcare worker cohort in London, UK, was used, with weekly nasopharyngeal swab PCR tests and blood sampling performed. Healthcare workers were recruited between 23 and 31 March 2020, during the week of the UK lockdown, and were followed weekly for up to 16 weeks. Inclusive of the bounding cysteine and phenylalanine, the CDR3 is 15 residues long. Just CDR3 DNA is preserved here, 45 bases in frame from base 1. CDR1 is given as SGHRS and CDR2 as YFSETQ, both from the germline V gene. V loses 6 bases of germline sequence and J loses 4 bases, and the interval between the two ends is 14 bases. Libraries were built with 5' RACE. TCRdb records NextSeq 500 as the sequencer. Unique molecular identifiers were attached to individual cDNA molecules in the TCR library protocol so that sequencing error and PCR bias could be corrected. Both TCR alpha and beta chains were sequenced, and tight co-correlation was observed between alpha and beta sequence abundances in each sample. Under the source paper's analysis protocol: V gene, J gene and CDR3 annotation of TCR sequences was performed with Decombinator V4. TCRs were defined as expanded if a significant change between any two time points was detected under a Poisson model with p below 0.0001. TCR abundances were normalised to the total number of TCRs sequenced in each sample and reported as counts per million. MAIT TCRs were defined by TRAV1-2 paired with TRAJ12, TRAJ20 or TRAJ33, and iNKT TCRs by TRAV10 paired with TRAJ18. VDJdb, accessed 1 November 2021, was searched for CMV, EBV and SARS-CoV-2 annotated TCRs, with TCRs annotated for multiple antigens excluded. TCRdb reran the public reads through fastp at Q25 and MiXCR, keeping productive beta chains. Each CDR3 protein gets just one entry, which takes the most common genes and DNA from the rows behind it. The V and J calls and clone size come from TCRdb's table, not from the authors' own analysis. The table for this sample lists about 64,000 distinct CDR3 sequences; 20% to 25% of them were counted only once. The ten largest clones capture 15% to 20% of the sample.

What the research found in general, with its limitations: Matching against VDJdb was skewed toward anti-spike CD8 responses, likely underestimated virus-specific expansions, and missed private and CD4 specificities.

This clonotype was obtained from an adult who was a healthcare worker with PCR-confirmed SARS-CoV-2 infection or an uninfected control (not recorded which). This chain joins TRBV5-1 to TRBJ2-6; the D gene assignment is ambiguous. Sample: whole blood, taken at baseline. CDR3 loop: CASTTQNPGANVLTF. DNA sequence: TGCGCCAGCACTACCCAGAATCCGGGGGCCAACGTCCTGACTTTC.